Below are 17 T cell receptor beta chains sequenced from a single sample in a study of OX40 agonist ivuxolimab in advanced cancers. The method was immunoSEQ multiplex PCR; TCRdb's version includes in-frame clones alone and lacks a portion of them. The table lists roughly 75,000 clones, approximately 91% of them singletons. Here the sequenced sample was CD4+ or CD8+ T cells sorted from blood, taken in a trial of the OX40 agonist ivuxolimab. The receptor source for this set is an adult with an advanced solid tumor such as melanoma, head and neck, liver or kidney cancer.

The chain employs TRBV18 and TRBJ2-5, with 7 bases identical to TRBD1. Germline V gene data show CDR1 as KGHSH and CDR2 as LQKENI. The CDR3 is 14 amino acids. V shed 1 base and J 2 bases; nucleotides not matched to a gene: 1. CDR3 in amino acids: CASSPRQGQETQYF. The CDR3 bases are TGTGCCAGCTCACCACGACAGGGACAAGAGACCCAGTACTTC.

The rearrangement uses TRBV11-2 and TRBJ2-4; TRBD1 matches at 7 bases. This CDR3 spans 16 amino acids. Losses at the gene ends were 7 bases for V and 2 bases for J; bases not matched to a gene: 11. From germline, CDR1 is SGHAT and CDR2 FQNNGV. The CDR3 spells CASTILGGQTKNIQYF. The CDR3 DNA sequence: TGTGCCAGCACCATCTTAGGGGGCCAAACCAAAAACATTCAGTACTTC.

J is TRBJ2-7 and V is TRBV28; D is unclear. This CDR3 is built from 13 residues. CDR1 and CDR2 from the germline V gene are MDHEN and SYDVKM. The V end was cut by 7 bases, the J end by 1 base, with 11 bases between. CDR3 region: CASTSLPSYEQYF. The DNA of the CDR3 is TGTGCCAGCACGAGTCTCCCTTCCTACGAGCAGTACTTC.

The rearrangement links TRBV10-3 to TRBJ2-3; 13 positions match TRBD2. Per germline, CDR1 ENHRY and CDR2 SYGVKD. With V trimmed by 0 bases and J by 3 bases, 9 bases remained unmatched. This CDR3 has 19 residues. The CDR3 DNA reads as TGTGCCATCAGTGAGTCACGCTACGGACTAGCGGGAGTTACAGATACGCAGTATTTT. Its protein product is CAISESRYGLAGVTDTQYF.

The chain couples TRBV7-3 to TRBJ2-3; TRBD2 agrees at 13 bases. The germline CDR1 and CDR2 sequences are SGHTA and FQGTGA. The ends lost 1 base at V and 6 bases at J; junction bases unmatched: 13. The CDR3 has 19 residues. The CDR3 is CASSLSRGGGLAGLDTQYF. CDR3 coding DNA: TGTGCCAGCAGCTTAAGTAGAGGTGGGGGACTAGCGGGATTGGATACGCAGTATTTT.

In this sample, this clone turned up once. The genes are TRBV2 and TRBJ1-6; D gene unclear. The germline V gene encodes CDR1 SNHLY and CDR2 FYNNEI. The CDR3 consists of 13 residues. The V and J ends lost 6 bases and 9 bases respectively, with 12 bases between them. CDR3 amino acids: CASSRGGGSPLHF. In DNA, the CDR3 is TGTGCCAGCAGCCGAGGCGGCGGTTCACCCCTCCACTTT.

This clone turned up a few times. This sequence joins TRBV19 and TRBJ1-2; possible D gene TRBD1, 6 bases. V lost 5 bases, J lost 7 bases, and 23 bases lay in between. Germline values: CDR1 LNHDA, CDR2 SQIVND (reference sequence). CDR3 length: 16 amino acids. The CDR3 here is CASSDDFWRTVAGYTF. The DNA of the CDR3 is TGTGCCAGTAGTGACGATTTTTGGCGGACAGTCGCTGGCTACACCTTC.

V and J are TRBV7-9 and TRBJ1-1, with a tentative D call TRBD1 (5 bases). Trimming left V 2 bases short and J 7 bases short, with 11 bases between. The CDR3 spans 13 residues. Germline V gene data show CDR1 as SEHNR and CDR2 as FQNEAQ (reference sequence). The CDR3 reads CASSLPGISEAFF. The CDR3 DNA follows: TGTGCCAGCAGCTTACCAGGGATAAGTGAAGCTTTCTTT.

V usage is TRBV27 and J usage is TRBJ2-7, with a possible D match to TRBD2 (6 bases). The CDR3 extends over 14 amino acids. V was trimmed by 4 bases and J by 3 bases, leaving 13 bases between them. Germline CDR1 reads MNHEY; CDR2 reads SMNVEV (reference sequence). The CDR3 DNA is TGTGCCAGCAGTTCCGCCCGGGACTTCTACGAGCAGTACTTC. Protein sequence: CASSSARDFYEQYF.

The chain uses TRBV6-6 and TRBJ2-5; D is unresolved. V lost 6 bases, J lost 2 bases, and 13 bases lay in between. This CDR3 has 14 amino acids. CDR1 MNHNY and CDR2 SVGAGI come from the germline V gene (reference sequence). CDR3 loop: CASSPRRQQETQYF. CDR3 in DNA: TGTGCCAGCAGCCCCCGACGGCAACAAGAGACCCAGTACTTC.

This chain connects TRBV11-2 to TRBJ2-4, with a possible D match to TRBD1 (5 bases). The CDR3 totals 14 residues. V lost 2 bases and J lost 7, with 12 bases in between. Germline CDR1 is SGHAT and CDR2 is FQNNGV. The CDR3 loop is CASSLQGQANIQYF. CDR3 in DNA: TGTGCCAGCAGCTTACAGGGCCAGGCGAACATTCAGTACTTC.

CDR3: CASSLDWTEYYEQYF. The CDR3 coding sequence is TGTGCCAGCAGCTTAGACTGGACAGAGTACTACGAGCAGTACTTC. V usage is TRBV7-9 and J usage is TRBJ2-7, with D maybe TRBD1 (6 bases). The CDR3 has 15 amino acids. From germline, CDR1 is SEHNR and CDR2 FQNEAQ (reference sequence). V dropped 1 base and J dropped 3 bases, with 13 bases sitting between them.

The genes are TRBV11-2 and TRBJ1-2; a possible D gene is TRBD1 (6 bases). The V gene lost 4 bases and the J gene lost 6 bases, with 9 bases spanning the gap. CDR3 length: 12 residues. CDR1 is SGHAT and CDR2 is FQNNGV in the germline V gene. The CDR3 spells CASSWDIDGYTF. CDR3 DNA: TGTGCCAGCAGCTGGGACATCGATGGCTACACCTTC.

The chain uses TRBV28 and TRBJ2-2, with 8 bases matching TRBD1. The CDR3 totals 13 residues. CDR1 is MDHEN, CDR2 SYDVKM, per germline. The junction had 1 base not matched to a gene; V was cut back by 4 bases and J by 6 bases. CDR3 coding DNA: TGTGCCAGCAGTTCGACAGGGGCCGGGGAGCTGTTTTTT. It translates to CASSSTGAGELFF.

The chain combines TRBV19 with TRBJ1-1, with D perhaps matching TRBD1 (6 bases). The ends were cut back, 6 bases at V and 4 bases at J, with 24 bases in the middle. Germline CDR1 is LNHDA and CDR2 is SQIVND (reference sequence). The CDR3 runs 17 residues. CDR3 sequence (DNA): TGTGCCAGTAGAGATTCCCTCCAGGGGCTGGTGTTCACTGAAGCTTTCTTT. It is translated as CASRDSLQGLVFTEAFF.

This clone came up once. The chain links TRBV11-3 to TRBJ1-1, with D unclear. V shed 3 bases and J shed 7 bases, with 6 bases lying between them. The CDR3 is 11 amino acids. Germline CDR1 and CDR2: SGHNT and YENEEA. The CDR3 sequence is CASSFGLEAFF. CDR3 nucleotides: TGTGCCAGCAGCTTCGGACTTGAAGCTTTCTTT.

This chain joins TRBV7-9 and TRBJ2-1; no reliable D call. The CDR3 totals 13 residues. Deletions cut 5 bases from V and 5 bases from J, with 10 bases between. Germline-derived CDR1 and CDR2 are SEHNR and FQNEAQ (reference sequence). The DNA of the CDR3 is TGTGCCAGCAGCCCCACCTCGCACAATGAGCAGTTCTTC. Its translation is CASSPTSHNEQFF.